This entry features one TCR beta chain sequence. Cohorts were assigned according to the clinical history that participants reported. Produced via immunoSEQ multiplex PCR; TCRdb's table is partial and in-frame only. Among a few hundred thousand clones listed, nearly 90% were seen once. Germline CDR1 and CDR2: GTSNPN and SVGIG (reference sequence). V was shortened by 5 bases and J by 6 bases, with 19 bases between the two germline ends. The CDR3 is 15 residues long. This sample was taken from a study of blood T cell repertoires in COVID-19. Study context: From T cells, B-cell-depleted T cells, or PBMCs came the material, which was cDNA or gDNA.

The source is a young woman who had recovered from COVID-19. V usage is TRBV30 and J usage is TRBJ2-2, with D possibly matching TRBD2 (5 bases). Material for sequencing was PBMCs or T cells enriched from blood (not recorded which). CDR3 residues: CAWDGLGWVPGELFF. CDR3 in DNA: TGTGCCTGGGACGGACTTGGTTGGGTTCCCGGGGAGCTGTTTTTT.